The clone carrying this T cell receptor beta chain has more than one count but fewer than ten. These data originate in a study of cytomegalovirus exposure and HLA in healthy donors. PCR employed 60 Vbeta and 13 Jbeta primers. The repertoire was sequenced with immunoSEQ multiplex PCR; TCRdb's copy has only in-frame clones and lacks some. The table records about 82,000 clones, around 77% of them present only once. The CDR3 contains 14 residues. V gave up 0 bases and J gave up 5 bases; unmatched junction bases: 2. Germline loops: CDR1 SGHRS, CDR2 YFSETQ. Sequencing was done on a sample of PBMCs. This clonotype was sampled from a middle-aged man in good health and CMV-seronegative. This sequence joins TRBV5-1 and TRBJ2-7, with 10 bases identical to TRBD2. The chain's CDR3 is CASSLERGGHEQYF. The CDR3 region has the DNA TGCGCCAGCAGCTTGGAGCGGGGGGGCCACGAGCAGTACTTC.